The clone carrying this T cell receptor beta chain turned up a few times. Its cognate antigen is unknown. TCRdb ran MiXCR on the PCR reads and lists one entry per CDR3 protein. The profile covers some 40,000 distinct CDR3 sequences, with less than 20% appearing a single time and 5.5% to 7.5% taken by the ten largest. This sample is part of a study of molecular identifiers for immune sequencing clone quantification. Study-wide results and limits: Underestimation of highly expanded clone sizes could arise where identical TCR molecules share a barcode.

The CD8+CD4-CCR7+CD45RA+ phenotype defined the sorted naive CD8 T cells. CDR1 is SGDLS and CDR2 is YYNGEE in the germline V gene. The CDR3 is 14 residues long. V lost 3 bases and J lost 5; bases outside the gene matches: 0. The TCR was taken from a human donor in good health. Some libraries in this study had Jurkat cell RNA spiked in. The sample comprised naive CD8+ T cells from blood, with Jurkat cell RNA spiked in. Described subset: FACS-sorted CD8+CD4-CCR7+CD45RA+ naive T cells. The chain couples TRBV9 to TRBJ2-2; 11 bases map to TRBD2. The CDR3 coding sequence is TGTGCCAGCAGCGGGACTAGCGGGACCGGGGAGCTGTTTTTT. Protein: CASSGTSGTGELFF.